A single sample is the source of the 7 T cell receptor beta chains below, sequenced in a study of T cell repertoires in cytomegalovirus infection (dated by TCRdb to about 2019). Sequenced using an Illumina HiSeq 1500. TCRdb reanalyzed the raw reads on its own, using fastp at Q25 for trimming and MiXCR for clone calling, and kept in-frame beta chains. Each CDR3 protein gets just one entry, which takes the most common genes and DNA from the rows behind it. In all, the sample holds 600,000 to 700,000 distinct CDR3 sequences, and approximately 33% of those were seen once. The ten most abundant clones make up 18% of the sample. Their target antigens are unknown. The intended sense of this specimen's treatment or condition label: in vitro stimulation with specific CMV peptide epitopes to enrich CMV-specific T cells. The input for sequencing was cultured PBMCs, taken from culture after CMV antigen stimulation. The receptor set was obtained from a human donor in good health (CMV status not recorded). Some clones in this sample may be carry-over from other donors' samples.

The chain has TRBV12-3 or TRBV12-4 and TRBJ1-1; a weak D match, TRBD1 (6 bases). CDR3 size: 16 residues. The V and J ends lost 6 bases and 4 bases respectively, with 21 bases between them. CDR3 in DNA: TGTGCCAGCAGCCACTCGCGCGGGGGCGTCAGCACTGAAGCTTTCTTT. Translating it yields CASSHSRGGVSTEAFF.

The chain links TRBV6-1 to TRBJ1-2; no reliable D call. Germline V gene data show CDR1 as MNHNS and CDR2 as SASEGT. V was trimmed by 0 bases and J by 2 bases, leaving 7 bases between them. The CDR3 runs to 14 residues. CDR3 DNA: TGTGCCAGCAGTGAAGCTGCCGTAAACTATGGCTACACCTTC. As protein: CASSEAAVNYGYTF.

The chain is built from TRBV6-6 and TRBJ2-7; D is undetermined. Trimming pared 4 bases from V and 2 bases from J, leaving 12 bases between. CDR1 and CDR2 from the germline V gene are MNHNY and SVGAGI (reference sequence). This CDR3 comprises 14 residues. CDR3 in amino acids: CASSLPEAPYEQYF. The DNA for the CDR3 is TGTGCCAGCAGTTTGCCCGAGGCCCCCTACGAGCAGTACTTC.

This clonotype has a handful of counts. The rearrangement joins TRBV5-4 to TRBJ1-6, with D unresolved. CDR1 SGHNT and CDR2 YYREEE come from the germline V gene (reference sequence). The CDR3 is 16 amino acids. V was cut by 5 bases and J by 9 bases, with 21 bases left in between. CDR3 in amino acids: CASSFRQPGGISPLHF. The CDR3 bases are TGTGCCAGCAGTTTTCGACAACCCGGCGGGATTTCACCCCTCCACTTT.

This clonotype was found a few times. The chain is built from TRBV19 and TRBJ2-7, with 11 bases matching TRBD2. The CDR3 has 14 amino acids. The ends lost 5 bases at V and 3 bases at J; junction bases unmatched: 3. The germline CDR1 and CDR2 sequences are LNHDA and SQIVND (reference sequence). DNA of the CDR3: TGTGCCAGTAGTTGGGGGACTAGCGGCTACGAGCAGTACTTC. Protein: CASSWGTSGYEQYF. Together with reference TRBV19 and TRBJ2-7, the CDR3 gives the full variable domain: DGGITQSPKYLFRKEGQNVTLSCEQNLNHDAMYWYRQDPGQGLRLIYYSQIVNDFQKGDIAEGYSVSREKKESFPLTVTSAQKNPTAFYLCASSWGTSGYEQYFGPGTRLTVT.

This clonotype was seen more than once but under ten times. The rearrangement joins TRBV7-2 to TRBJ2-3, with 9 positions matching TRBD2. The CDR3 has 16 residues. Looked up from germline, CDR1 is SGHTA and CDR2 is FQGNSA. With 0 bases clipped from V and 3 bases from J, the junction kept 4 bases outside the gene matches. The chain's CDR3 is CASSLASLAGTDTQYF. The CDR3 DNA reads as TGTGCCAGCAGCTTAGCGTCGCTAGCGGGAACAGATACGCAGTATTTT.

This clonotype was recorded a few times. This chain uses TRBV12-3 or TRBV12-4 with TRBJ1-5; D perhaps matches TRBD1 (5 bases). V lost 4 bases, J lost 6 bases, and 13 bases lay in between. This CDR3 is built from 14 residues. CDR3 sequence: CASSYGGEAQPQHF. For the CDR3, the DNA is TGTGCCAGCAGTTACGGGGGAGAGGCTCAGCCCCAGCATTTT.